Listed below are T cell receptor beta chains from one sample, sequenced in a study of CD4+ T cells in melanoma. Assay: immunoSEQ multiplex PCR; the TCRdb copy retains only in-frame clones and omits some. The sample lists some 110,000 clones, about 90% occurring once. The sequencing sample was made of peripheral blood. These receptors were obtained from a human donor with melanoma. CDR3s include the opening cysteine and the closing phenylalanine or tryptophan. D genes are given only for firm matches. Only part of the rows carry a size: once, few, many, or a class if the clone is expanded.

V	J	size	D	CDR3	DNA
TRBV5-4	TRBJ1-3	NA	NA	CASSLGGTSGNTIYF	TGTGCCAGCAGCTTGGGCGGGACCTCTGGAAACACCATATATTTT
TRBV5-1	TRBJ2-1	NA	NA	CASSPRALSAYNEQFF	TGCGCCAGCAGCCCGAGGGCCCTCAGCGCCTACAATGAGCAGTTCTTC
TRBV19	TRBJ2-1	NA	NA	CASSIDKSSYNEQFF	TGTGCCAGTAGTATAGATAAGAGCTCCTACAATGAGCAGTTCTTC
TRBV7-9	TRBJ2-5	NA	NA	CASSLAETQYF	TGTGCCAGCAGCTTAGCAGAGACCCAGTACTTC
TRBV28	TRBJ1-3	NA	NA	CASIGLGGPNSGNTIYF	TGTGCCAGCATAGGGTTAGGGGGGCCCAACTCTGGAAACACCATATATTTT
TRBV19	TRBJ2-1	NA	TRBD1	CASSHRDRGRDEQFF	TGTGCCAGTAGTCATCGGGACAGGGGAAGGGATGAGCAGTTCTTC
TRBV5-1	TRBJ2-3	NA	TRBD1	CASSLNWGQDADTQYF	TGCGCCAGCAGCTTGAATTGGGGACAGGACGCCGATACGCAGTATTTT
TRBV6-5	TRBJ1-1	few	NA	CAISGALGVTEAFF	TGTGCCATCAGTGGGGCCCTAGGGGTCACTGAAGCTTTCTTT
TRBV5-6	TRBJ1-2	NA	NA	CASSLEQNNGYTF	TGTGCCAGCAGCTTAGAACAGAATAATGGCTACACCTTC
TRBV29-1	TRBJ1-2	NA	NA	CSVRRGRVLDGYTF	TGCAGCGTGCGGAGGGGCAGGGTCCTAGACGGCTACACCTTC
TRBV7-2	TRBJ2-7	NA	TRBD2	CASSLGLASSYEQYF	TGTGCCAGCAGTTTGGGACTAGCGTCTTCCTACGAGCAGTACTTC
TRBV18	TRBJ2-3	NA	TRBD1	CASSPGQPDTQYF	TGTGCCAGCTCACCGGGACAGCCAGATACGCAGTATTTT
TRBV14	TRBJ1-3	NA	NA	CASSQVAGSSGNTIYF	TGTGCCAGCAGCCAAGTTGCCGGATCGTCTGGAAACACCATATATTTT
TRBV29-1	TRBJ2-7	NA	TRBD1	CSVEDRRGTYEQYF	TGCAGCGTTGAAGACCGCAGGGGGACCTACGAGCAGTACTTC
TRBV30	TRBJ1-5	NA	NA	CAWSVYGNQPQHF	TGTGCCTGGAGTGTATACGGGAATCAGCCCCAGCATTTT
TRBV7-9	TRBJ1-2	NA	TRBD1	CASRSWQGARNGYTF	TGTGCCAGCAGGAGCTGGCAGGGGGCTAGGAATGGCTACACCTTC